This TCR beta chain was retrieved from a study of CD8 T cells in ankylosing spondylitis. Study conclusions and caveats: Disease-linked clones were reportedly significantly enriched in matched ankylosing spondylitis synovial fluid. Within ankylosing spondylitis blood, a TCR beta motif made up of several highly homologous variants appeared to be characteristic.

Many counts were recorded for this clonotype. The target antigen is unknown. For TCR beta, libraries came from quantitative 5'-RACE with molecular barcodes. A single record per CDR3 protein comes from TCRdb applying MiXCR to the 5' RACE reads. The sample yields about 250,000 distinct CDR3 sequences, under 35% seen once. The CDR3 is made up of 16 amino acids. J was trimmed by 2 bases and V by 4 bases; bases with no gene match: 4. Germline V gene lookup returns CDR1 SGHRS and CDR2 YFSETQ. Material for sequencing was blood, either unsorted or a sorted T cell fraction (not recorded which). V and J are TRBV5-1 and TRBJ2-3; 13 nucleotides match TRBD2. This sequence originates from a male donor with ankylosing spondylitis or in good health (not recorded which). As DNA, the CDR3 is TGCGCCAGCAGCAGACTAGCGGGGGGCACCACAGATACGCAGTATTTT. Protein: CASSRLAGGTTDTQYF.